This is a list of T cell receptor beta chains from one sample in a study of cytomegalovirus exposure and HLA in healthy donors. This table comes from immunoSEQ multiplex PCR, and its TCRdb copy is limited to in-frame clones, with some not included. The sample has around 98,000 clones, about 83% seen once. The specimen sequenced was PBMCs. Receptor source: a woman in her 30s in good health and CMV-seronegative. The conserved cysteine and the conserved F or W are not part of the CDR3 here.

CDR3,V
ASSYSNGEKLF,TRBV6-5
ASGLGTQY,TRBV2
ASSFEGPPYEQY,TRBV5-1
AISESGQGNQPQH,TRBV10-3
ASSPVGGANEQY,TRBV5-1
ASSIQAVANEKLF,TRBV5-1
ASSQQGLQQETQY,TRBV5-1
ASSHLDLVAFNNEQF,TRBV4-1
ASSQAVSSNQPQH,TRBV4-1
ASSLSLAGSNEQY,TRBV7-3
ASSSKLAGGYSYEQY,TRBV7-2
ASSESLLATNEKLF,TRBV25-1
ASSLGTSGIYEQY,TRBV9
ASSQDRQGMGYNEQF,TRBV14
ASRAGGSYEQY,TRBV5-4
ASSRRGRYYEQY,TRBV5-8
ASSLGRSSKELF,TRBV11-2
ASSVIGSRRD,TRBV2
ASLINSGNSPLH,TRBV2
ASSESDGRTEAF,TRBV10-2
ASSRTSGGVETQY,TRBV11-3
ATSGGSSGQPQH,TRBV15
ASSESRLGGGYT,TRBV10-2
ASSLEGTGGETQY,TRBV5-1
ASRERSTQY,TRBV6-6
ASNQPGLYNEQF,TRBV19
ASSVGGTNYGYT,TRBV9
ASSVQTSNEQF,TRBV5-1
ASSDRQGLGNTIY,TRBV25-1
SGEAGRGHTEAF,TRBV29-1
ASSLSQGVNEKLF,TRBV5-1
ASSHADRGQETQY,TRBV9
ASRSGGSYEQY,TRBV6-6
ASSLDPVASAMDTQY,TRBV7-9
ASSLQGGYGYT,TRBV7-6
ASLGAGVTEAF,TRBV6-5
ASSPPRGNTGELF,TRBV18
ASSLPPGTGAGELF,TRBV5-1
ASSYSLGQYPGGYT,TRBV6-5
ASTPVLQETQY,TRBV6-1
AGFSGVKIGEQF,TRBV6-5
ASNRGVGEKLF,TRBV9